Included here is one T cell receptor (beta chain) sequence, with context. Its cognate antigen is unknown. This entry comes from a study of cytomegalovirus exposure and HLA in healthy donors. Study observations and caveats: TCR beta V- and J-gene trimming was later associated with a missense DCLRE1C variant.

In the PCR, 60 Vbeta and 13 Jbeta primers were used. In the original workflow: Later analysis identified roughly 84 million unique TCR beta chains, 8.5 million to 13 million shared. The data were produced by immunoSEQ multiplex PCR, yet TCRdb's version contains in-frame clones alone and is incomplete. V and J calls and clone size are those listed in that table; D and trimming were worked out from the DNA. Counted here are approximately 170,000 clones, roughly two thirds occurring once; the ten biggest clones make up under 7%. The source is a woman aged 18-30 years in good health and CMV-seropositive. The source material was PBMCs.

The CDR3 DNA sequence: TGTGCCACCAGCAGAGAACCTAATCGACAGAACACTGAAGCTTTCTTT. It specifies CATSREPNRQNTEAFF. The chain uses TRBV15 and TRBJ1-1; D gene ambiguous. CDR3 length: 16 amino acids. CDR1 is LNHNV and CDR2 is YYDKDF in the germline V gene (reference sequence). Deletions cut 0 bases from V and 1 base from J, with 12 bases between.